The T cell receptor beta chain under discussion was sequenced for a study of beta chain features in type 1 diabetes. Whole-study results and caveats: Short templates might get an advantage during PCR, and this would be equal in patients and controls. VDJ junctions from type 1 diabetes patients carried fewer insertions and larger deletions. Healthy donors had naive, central memory and Treg TCRB repertoires that appeared less similar than those seen among patients. When Type 1 diabetes patients were examined, their TCRB CDR3s proved moderately but significantly shorter in all four CD4+ subsets.

Trimming took 4 bases from V and 4 from J, leaving 22 bases between them. The V gene's germline CDR1 is MGHRA and CDR2 YSYEKL. This CDR3 is built from 18 residues. This clone was counted a few times. The antigen is not known. Via the markers CD45RO/CCR7/CD25/CD127/CD95/CD27, stem cell-like memory, regulatory, central memory and naive CD4+ cells were sorted. The whole isolated RNA underwent reverse transcription, so sequencing captured expressed TCRB transcripts. Clones were read by immunoSEQ multiplex PCR, and TCRdb kept only the in-frame ones, dropping some. The data contain nearly 700,000 clones, under 15% of them seen just once; the ten biggest clones take up approximately 0.02%.

Sequencing was done on a sample of naive CD4+ T cells from blood. The chain combines TRBV4-1 with TRBJ2-2, with D tentatively TRBD1 or TRBD2 (5 bases each). The TCR was taken from a man between 18 and 35 years old with type 1 diabetes. CDR3 sequence reads: CASSRGAGALESTGELFF. CDR3 DNA: TGCGCCAGCAGCCGGGGTGCCGGGGCTTTAGAGAGCACCGGGGAGCTGTTTTTT.